A single TCR beta chain is shown here with its context. The antigen it binds to is not known. No much larger clonotype is one base removed from it; base qualities were not supplied. From its cysteine to its phenylalanine, the CDR3 spans 13 amino acids. The CDR3 DNA has 39 bases and is translated from base 1. The germline V gene (reference sequence) sets CDR1 to DFQATT and CDR2 to SNEGSKA. At the junction V is shortened by 3 bases and J by 2 bases, with 10 bases in between. RNA was extracted with the RNeasy kit and 0.5 to 1 ug was reverse transcribed using random hexamers. The immunoSEQ multiplex PCR assay, which covers 54 Vbeta and 13 Jbeta segments, was used to amplify TCR beta CDR3 regions. PCR amplification bias was corrected by using a synthetic template baseline for primer optimization and computational correction. The source study handled its data this way. Reads were assigned to V, D and J genes according to IMGT and analyzed in immunoSEQ Analyzer, with only productive sequences retained. Clonality was calculated as one minus the Shannon entropy normalized by log2 of the number of productive unique sequences. For each patient and control, public and private clones were evaluated among the 100 most prevalent clones. A clone was defined as Susac-specific if it was absent from the healthy and MS cohorts, from some 980 published viral clones and from other ImmuneACCESS disease sequences. TCRdb passed the public sequencing reads through fastp at Q25 and MiXCR, retaining productive beta sequences. One record per CDR3 amino acid sequence lists the most common genes and DNA. What appears here as the V and J calls and clone size reflects TCRdb's work, not the paper's. This sample is represented by around 200,000 distinct CDR3 sequences; 90% to 97% of them were singletons. Around 0.093% of the sample goes to the ten largest clones.

High-throughput TCR beta sequencing profiled peripheral blood CD8+ and CD4+ T cells from healthy donors, Susac syndrome patients and multiple sclerosis patients. The multiple sclerosis controls were treatment-naive patients who had stable or active relapsing-remitting disease and met the revised McDonald criteria. Bulk CD8+ and CD4+ T cells were purified by magnetic negative isolation, while CD8+ TEMRA cells were enriched using FACS. Blood was drawn into EDTA tubes, processed within 24 hours, and PBMCs were isolated by density gradient centrifugation. PBMCs intended for TCR sequencing were cryopreserved in liquid nitrogen and thawed later in a water bath at 37 degrees C. The sorted or isolated CD4+, CD8+ and CD8+ TEMRA cells reached a purity of at least 90%. The data were obtained in a study of CD8 T cells in Susac syndrome (dated 2019 in TCRdb). Looking at the study overall: The study used repertoire sequencing to test whether antigen drove CD8+ T cell activation and differentiation in Susac syndrome. Beyond this particular receptor, the publication reports: The number of individuals in the TCR sequencing and HLA analysis was recognized as being relatively small.

The sequence was obtained from a human donor with multiple sclerosis. The V and J genes are TRBV20-1 and TRBJ2-5; TRBD2 is perhaps the D gene, given 6 matching bases. Sequenced input: CD4+ T cells from PBMCs. CDR3 region: CSASWGGQETQYF. In nucleotide form, the sequence is TGCAGTGCTAGTTGGGGAGGTCAAGAGACCCAGTACTTC.